A single T cell receptor beta chain is shown here with its context. The count of this clone is one. Its target antigen remains unknown. No much larger clone is present one base from it, and per-base qualities are unavailable. The cohort was made up of 666 healthy bone marrow donors. At the time of sampling, every cohort member was nominally healthy, though immune exposures that went unrecorded were likely present. The donor tested CMV seronegative, placing the donor among the 350 or so seronegative members of the cohort. A peripheral blood sample was provided by each donor, and peripheral blood mononuclear cells were used for TCR beta sequencing. Genomic DNA was extracted from the blood cell samples with the Qiagen DNeasy Blood Extraction Kit. The library was obtained by the immunoSEQ multiplex PCR assay. The multiplex PCR relied on a mix of 60 forward primers for TCR Vbeta segments and 13 reverse primers for TCR Jbeta segments. The CDR3 region of rearranged TCR beta genes was amplified from genomic DNA with a multiplex PCR assay. The Illumina HiSeq System was used to sequence the amplified TCR beta libraries as 87-base-pair reads. In the authors' own workflow: A later analysis tallied approximately 87 million unique TCR beta chains across the 700 or so repertoires, and around 10 million of those chains were shared by two or more donors. Raw reads were error-corrected and collapsed into unique sequences with a nearest-neighbor algorithm that merged closely related sequences to remove PCR and sequencing errors. To assign V, D and J gene segments, CDR3 sequences were aligned to IMGT reference sequences. For a sequence to be retained, a match of at least six nucleotides to both a V gene segment and a J gene segment was required. Rearrangements were called productive when the CDR3 lacked stop codons and stayed in frame with V and J; all others were non-productive. CDR3 was defined according to IMGT convention as the region running from the second conserved V-encoded cysteine to the conserved J-encoded phenylalanine. In an earlier analysis of approximately 590 of the donors, sequences lacking an unambiguous match to a single V gene segment were excluded. An earlier analysis of roughly 590 of the donors called V segments functional above 56.7% productive rearrangements and segregating when the between-donor standard deviation exceeded 5%. A statistical classification framework was developed to diagnose cytomegalovirus status using the catalog of TCR beta chain sequences. In a later analysis, TCR nucleotide sequences were compared against IMGT/GENE-DB human TR gene sequences so that V and J genes could be assigned. The TCRdist pipeline was used in a later analysis to assign CDR3 sequences and most-parsimonious VDJ recombination scenarios. In a later analysis, each TCR beta chain was defined by its CDR3 amino acid sequence together with its V-gene family, and reads without a unique V-gene family were excluded. To address suspected cross-contamination and a sequencing artifact, a later analysis removed 550 to 750 highly shared, low-generation-probability nucleotide sequences. For each public chain, a later analysis derived a clonal expansion index from normalized ranks of inferred template counts within each repertoire. In a later analysis, generation probabilities were computed using a VDJ recombination model fitted to out-of-frame rearrangements, and the results were checked against IGoR. A later analysis scored TCR-TCR, TCR-HLA and TCR-CMV co-occurrence with hypergeometric tests, applying a repertoire-size bias correction to TCR pairs. In a later analysis, false discovery rates were estimated by permuting HLA or CMV assignments 20 times. A later analysis grouped co-occurring TCRs with DBSCAN, adding TCRdist sequence similarity when clustering within HLA-allele-positive subsets. Repertoires with fewer than 30,000 or more than 120,000 public chains were left out of co-occurrence clustering, as were five repertoires with anomalous nucleotide sharing. TCRdb stores this immuneACCESS table with in-frame sequences only. Part of the clones is absent; in the studies checked, under half of the shortfall reflects unresolved V genes, and no reason is known for the rest. From that table come the V and J calls and clone size; the DNA was used to work out D and trimming. This sample lists about 90,000 clones; approximately 88% were detected once. The ten biggest clones cover under 2.5% of the sample.

As encoded in the germline V gene, CDR1 is SQVTM while CDR2 is ANQGSEA. The CDR3 starts with the cysteine, ends with the phenylalanine, and has 16 residues. Just CDR3 DNA is preserved here, 48 bases in frame from base 1. The entry originates in a study of cytomegalovirus exposure and HLA in healthy donors (dated by TCRdb to 2015 to 2018). The study in broad terms: In an earlier analysis of roughly 590 of the donors, 250 to 300 Gb of sequence data and just under 120 million unique TCR beta sequences from about 190 million T cells were reported. To study patterns of TCR occurrence, a later analysis re-analyzed previously published TCR beta repertoires from 666 donors and added high-resolution HLA genotyping. Of the 350 to 450 genotyped donors, 75% to 85% were placed in the genetic ancestry cluster associated with self-reported Caucasian donors. An early release covering roughly 600 HLA-typed donors comprised about 300 gigabases of sequencing data and 65 million to 100 million unique TCR sequences. Among about 400 genotyped donors of the cohort, an average of about 220,000 unique TCR beta nucleotide sequences was sequenced per donor, of which about 19% were non-productive. The number of donors typed differed by locus, with roughly 620-630 for A, B, C, DRB1 and DQB1, 522 for DQA1, 600 to 610 for DPA1, and roughly 450 for DPB1. The study profiled the T cell repertoires of under 700 subjects by immunosequencing and related them to cytomegalovirus serostatus. Four to six DR-DQ haplotypes were handled as single units for association and clustering, since linkage in the cohort was strong. Along with the approximately 600-subject first cohort, a separate validation cohort of over a hundred different subjects was used. Class I and class II HLA loci were covered by the typing at four-digit resolution. Every discovery cohort repertoire had been produced on one sequencing platform. To predict cytomegalovirus infection status, the study brought together high-throughput TCR immunosequencing, statistical association of individual TCRs with disease status, and machine learning. The study was designed to test whether signatures of past pathogen exposure could be identified by cataloging public T cell receptors. Rather than drawing on any new phenotypic data, the later analysis identified candidate immune exposures from TCR beta sequences and the way those sequences occurred across donors. A later genetic analysis used genome-wide SNP genotypes for about three fifths of the 666 donors, treating that subset as a discovery cohort. An earlier analysis of 587 of the donors used high-throughput TCR beta sequencing to judge whether each TCR beta V gene segment behaved as functional or pseudogenic. Alongside the repertoire data, information on donor age, sex, ethnicity and CMV serostatus was compiled. General findings and caveats noted by the study authors: While some public TCRs were present in many individuals, most TCR sequences turned up only very rarely across donors. Cytomegalovirus status was reported to be diagnosed by the classifier with high specificity and sensitivity in both the original and validation cohorts. The only immune exposure information available for the cohort was CMV serostatus. In a later genetic analysis, a missense DCLRE1C variant was associated with V-gene and J-gene trimming of TCR beta chains, and the association was replicated in an independent cohort. Correlated functional status among segregating V segments might reflect linkage disequilibrium, but an unknown experimental factor could not be ruled out. In a later genetic analysis, fewer N-insertions in productive TCRs were reported among donors in an Asian-associated ancestry cluster than the approximately 670-donor mean. According to a later analysis, TCR association rates differed among HLA loci, with DRB1 alleles showing the most associated TCRs and HLA-C alleles showing the fewest. A group of highly shared sequence variants was considered likely to be a technical artifact of the sequencing pipeline. According to a later analysis, parvovirus B19, influenza, CMV and Epstein-Barr virus appeared linked to several top co-occurrence clusters. At a false discovery rate of 0.05, a later analysis linked about 16,000 TCR beta sequences to specific HLA alleles. The cohort was sequenced for TCR beta chains only, and without alpha or paired-chain data the features that could be detected were limited. The 87-base-pair reads could not distinguish some IMGT-functional V segments, including TRBV6-2 and TRBV6-3, so those segments were excluded. In a later analysis, HLA-associated TCR beta chains were found to be more clonally expanded and to have lower generation probabilities than equally common non-associated chains. Because HLA typing was unavailable for some donors at each locus, only the typed subset was used in association tests. A further reported finding was that TCR beta sequences accurately predicted the HLA-A and HLA-B alleles for most subjects in the first cohort. Presence/absence analyses assumed roughly uniform sequencing depth across donors, an assumption that may not hold. Broadly in line with IMGT annotations, most TCR beta V segments showed up in productive rearrangements about 87% or about 30% of the time in an earlier analysis of 450 to 750 of the donors. In vitro tests confirmed that three of the cytomegalovirus-associated TCR beta chains recognize cytomegalovirus antigens. Because counts were too low, roughly 17 rarely observed V segments, including chromosome 9 orphons, were left out of the earlier analysis of about 620 of the donors. The authors suggested that the approach could potentially be generalized to other disease states and immunological phenotypes. According to a later analysis, most CMV-associated TCR beta chains appeared to be HLA-restricted, and the HLA associations seemed to be driven largely by CMV exposure. In the study, 164 TCR beta chains were listed as associated with cytomegalovirus. When HLA alleles, especially DR and DQ, strongly co-occurred, TCR associations were difficult to assign to individual alleles.

The sample taken for sequencing was PBMCs. The chain was built from TRBV29-1 and TRBJ2-5; TRBD2 lines up with 9 middle nucleotides. TRBJ2-7 explains the end of the DNA better; the J call may be wrong. The clonotype was recovered from a man younger than 35 in good health and CMV-seronegative. In nucleotides, the sequence is TGCAGCGTTGAGGGTCTAGCGGGACCCTCTTCCTACGAGCAGTACTTC. This translates into CSVEGLAGPSSYEQYF.